Below are 12 T cell receptor beta chains sequenced from a single sample in a study of technical replicates of blood from several donors. Here immunoSEQ multiplex PCR was the method, and the copy in TCRdb shows in-frame clones only, minus some. The sample has some 13,000 clones; 84% are singletons. What was sequenced was PBMCs. The receptors shown here come from a human donor in good health.

The chain recombines TRBV18 with TRBJ2-5; TRBD1 is a possible D gene (5 bases). V shed 6 bases and J shed 5 bases, with 19 bases lying between them. The CDR3 covers 15 residues. CDR1 is KGHSH and CDR2 is LQKENI in the germline V gene. CDR3 DNA sequence: TGTGCCAGCTCTCTACTCCAGGGTACTGTGGAGACCCAGTACTTC. It yields the protein CASSLLQGTVETQYF.

The CDR3: CASSTGLAEPTDTQYF. Here the CDR3 DNA reads TGTGCCAGTAGTACCGGACTAGCGGAACCCACAGATACGCAGTATTTT. This rearrangement joins TRBV19 to TRBJ2-3; 10 bases are a match to TRBD2. V shed 4 bases, J shed 2 bases, and the junction held 6 bases outside the gene matches. This CDR3 is built from 16 residues. Per the germline V gene, CDR1 is LNHDA and CDR2 is SQIVND (reference sequence).

V is TRBV5-4 and J is TRBJ2-2; weak D call: TRBD2 (6 bases). Trimming took off 0 bases at V and 5 bases at J, with 11 bases between the two ends. The germline V gene has CDR1 SGHNT and CDR2 YYREEE (reference sequence). This CDR3 has 15 residues. The CDR3 bases are TGTGCCAGCAGCTTGGGAGGGAGGAGTACCGGGGAGCTGTTTTTT. This codes for CASSLGGRSTGELFF.

This clone was detected only a few times. The gene calls are TRBV9 and TRBJ2-7, with TRBD2 identical over 12 bases. The CDR3 runs to 16 residues. Germline lookup yields CDR1 SGDLS and CDR2 YYNGEE. Trimming cost V 4 bases and J 5 bases; bases outside gene matches: 10. The CDR3 DNA sequence: TGTGCCAGCAGCTCTTCGACTAGCGGGAGTCCTCACGAGCAGTACTTC. It yields the protein CASSSSTSGSPHEQYF. Based on the CDR3 plus reference TRBV9 and TRBJ2-7, the full variable domain is DSGVTQTPKHLITATGQRVTLRCSPRSGDLSVYWYQQSLDQGLQFLIQYYNGEERAKGNILERFSAQQFPDLHSELNLSSLELGDSALYFCASSSSTSGSPHEQYFGPGTRLTVT.

This clone came up once. The CDR3 sequence is CASSSRTSGRWGEQFF. CDR3 nucleotides: TGTGCCAGCAGCTCCAGGACTAGCGGGAGGTGGGGCGAGCAGTTCTTC. The chain links TRBV7-2 to TRBJ2-1; 14 bases agree with TRBD2. After removal of 4 bases from V and 10 bases from J, the junction contained 9 bases not matched to a gene. This CDR3 spans 16 amino acids. Looked up from germline, CDR1 is SGHTA and CDR2 is FQGNSA.

V and J are TRBV2 and TRBJ1-5; 7 nucleotides agree with TRBD1. The CDR3 length is 13 residues. From germline, CDR1 is SNHLY and CDR2 FYNNEI. V shed 6 bases, J shed 5 bases, and the junction held 4 bases outside the gene matches. The CDR3 loop reads CASRGQSHQPQHF. The CDR3 bases are TGTGCCAGCAGGGGACAGTCCCATCAGCCCCAGCATTTT.

The gene calls are TRBV6-1 and TRBJ2-3, with a weak D call TRBD2 (6 bases). The CDR3 extends over 15 amino acids. Between the trimmed V and J ends, which lost 3 bases and 2 bases, there was a span of 12 bases. The V gene's germline CDR1 is MNHNS and CDR2 SASEGT. CDR3 coding DNA: TGTGCCAGCAGTGAGCGGGGACCCCCCACAGATACGCAGTATTTT. Amino acid sequence: CASSERGPPTDTQYF.

This clone showed up just once. V is TRBV5-4 and J is TRBJ2-2; 12 positions agree with TRBD2. Unmatched junction bases numbered 9, after V lost 1 base and J lost 5 bases. The CDR3 covers 18 residues. Per the germline V gene, CDR1 is SGHNT and CDR2 is YYREEE (reference sequence). The CDR3 DNA is TGTGCCAGCAGCTTGACCCTACATCTAGCGGGAGGGACCGGGGAGCTGTTTTTT. It encodes CASSLTLHLAGGTGELFF.

V gene TRBV7-2 combines with J gene TRBJ2-3; D is uncertain. V gave up 4 bases and J gave up 9 bases, with 11 bases separating them. The germline gives CDR1 SGHTA, CDR2 FQGNSA. The CDR3 length is 12 residues. In nucleotides, the CDR3 is TGTGCCAGCAGCTCCCCTGGCCAGACGCAGTATTTT. Translating gives CASSSPGQTQYF.

This chain joins TRBV6-1 and TRBJ2-2; 8 nucleotides match TRBD1. Trimming took 2 bases from V and 6 from J; bases not matched to a gene: 5. CDR1 is MNHNS, CDR2 SASEGT, per germline. This CDR3 has 15 amino acids. This chain's CDR3 is CASSEQGARSGELFF. CDR3 bases: TGTGCCAGCAGTGAACAGGGGGCTAGGTCCGGGGAGCTGTTTTTT.

The chain employs TRBV7-6 and TRBJ2-5; 13 bases are a match to TRBD2. The CDR3 is made up of 16 amino acids. J was trimmed by 4 bases and V by 3 bases; bases with no gene match: 5. CDR1 SGHVS and CDR2 FNYEAQ come from the germline V gene. As DNA, the CDR3 is TGTGCCAGCAGCTTGGGACTAGCGGGATTTCGAGAGACCCAGTACTTC. It is translated as CASSLGLAGFRETQYF. Supplemented by reference TRBV7-6 and TRBJ2-5, the full variable domain reads GAGVSQSPRYKVTKRGQDVALRCDPISGHVSLYWYRQALGQGPEFLTYFNYEAQQDKSGLPNDRFSAERPEGSISTLTIQRTEQRDSAMYRCASSLGLAGFRETQYFGPGTRLLVL.

The chain employs TRBV27 and TRBJ1-5; D unresolved. The CDR3 runs 17 residues. Looked up from germline, CDR1 is MNHEY and CDR2 is SMNVEV (reference sequence). Between the trimmed V and J ends, which lost 2 bases and 6 bases, there was a span of 20 bases. CDR3 DNA sequence: TGTGCCAGCAGTTTAGAAGCGGGGAACGGTTTTATTCAGCCCCAGCATTTT. Its translation: CASSLEAGNGFIQPQHF.